Described below is a single T cell receptor beta chain sequence and its context. Its antigen is as yet unknown. These data belong to a study of cytomegalovirus exposure and HLA in healthy donors. The PCR had 60 Vbeta and 13 Jbeta primers. TCRdb's copy holds only in-frame clones and misses some; the assay was immunoSEQ multiplex PCR. The top ten clones hold 5.6% of a sample with 100,000 or so clones, over 70% of them seen once. V lost 4 bases, J lost 1 base, and 8 bases lay in between. From germline, CDR1 is SGHDN and CDR2 FVKESK. This CDR3 has 13 amino acids. General study points: It was reported that the classifier diagnosed cytomegalovirus status with high specificity and sensitivity in both the original and validation cohorts. Within an earlier analysis, most TCR beta V segments proved productive either about 87% or about 30% of the time. Reports indicate that TCR beta sequences accurately predicted the HLA-A and HLA-B alleles of most subjects. The study assumed roughly uniform donor sequencing depth for presence/absence analyses.

The sample taken for sequencing was PBMCs. This chain links TRBV14 with TRBJ2-7; D not resolved. The TCR was taken from a male donor in good health and CMV-seronegative. The CDR3 is CASSLTDSYEQYF. The DNA for the CDR3 is TGTGCCAGCAGCCTCACTGATTCCTACGAGCAGTACTTC.